Given below is one TCR beta chain in context. Its specificity is not known. A second PCR of 7 to 11 cycles used a sample-barcoded 5' primer and a J-beta primer mix. Each TCR beta cDNA got a 12-nucleotide random molecular identifier. Every sample produced at least 2.5 million CDR3-containing paired-end reads. TCRdb reprocessed the 5' RACE reads via MiXCR and lists one record per CDR3 protein. This table holds approximately 1,000,000 distinct CDR3 sequences, roughly two fifths found once. The V end lost 7 bases, the J end lost 4 bases, and 15 bases lay between the germline ends. Looked up from germline, CDR1 is MNHEY and CDR2 is SMNVEV (reference sequence). This CDR3 contains 14 residues. The data were taken from a study of blood T cells in healthy people across ages. Study-wide context: Capturing about one barcoded beta molecule per two T cells was achieved by template switching.

Study findings and constraints: The lack of PBMC sorting stopped any conclusive naive versus antigen-experienced comparison.

This TCR came from a man aged 18 to 29 in good health. The chain is built from TRBV27 and TRBJ2-3; possibly TRBD1 for D (6 bases). Material: blood. The CDR3 DNA reads as TGTGCCAGCACTCTAGGGGGACGGTCAGATACGCAGTATTTT. Translation gives CASTLGGRSDTQYF.